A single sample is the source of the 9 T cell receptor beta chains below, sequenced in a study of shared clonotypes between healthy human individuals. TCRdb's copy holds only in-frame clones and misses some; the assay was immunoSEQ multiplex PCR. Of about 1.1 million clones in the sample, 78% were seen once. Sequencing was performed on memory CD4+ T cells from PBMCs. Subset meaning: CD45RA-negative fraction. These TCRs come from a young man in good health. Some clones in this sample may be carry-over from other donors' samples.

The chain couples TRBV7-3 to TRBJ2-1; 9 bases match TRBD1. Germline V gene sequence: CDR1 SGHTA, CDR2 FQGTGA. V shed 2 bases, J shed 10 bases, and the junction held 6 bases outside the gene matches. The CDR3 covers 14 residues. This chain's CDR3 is CASSLGYGTGEQFF. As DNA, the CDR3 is TGTGCCAGCAGCTTAGGGTACGGGACAGGGGAGCAGTTCTTC.

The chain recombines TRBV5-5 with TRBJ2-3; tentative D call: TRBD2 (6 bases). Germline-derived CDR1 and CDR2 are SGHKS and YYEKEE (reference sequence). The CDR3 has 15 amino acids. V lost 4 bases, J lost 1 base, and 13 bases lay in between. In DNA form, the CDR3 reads TGTGCCAGCAGCCTGGGGGGATTGGGCACAGATACGCAGTATTTT. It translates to CASSLGGLGTDTQYF.

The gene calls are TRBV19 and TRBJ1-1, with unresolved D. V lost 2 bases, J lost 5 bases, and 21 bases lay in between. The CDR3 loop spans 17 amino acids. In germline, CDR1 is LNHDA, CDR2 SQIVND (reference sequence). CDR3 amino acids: CASSIIGRRGRGTEAFF. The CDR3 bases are TGTGCCAGTAGTATAATCGGCAGGAGAGGGAGAGGGACTGAAGCTTTCTTT.

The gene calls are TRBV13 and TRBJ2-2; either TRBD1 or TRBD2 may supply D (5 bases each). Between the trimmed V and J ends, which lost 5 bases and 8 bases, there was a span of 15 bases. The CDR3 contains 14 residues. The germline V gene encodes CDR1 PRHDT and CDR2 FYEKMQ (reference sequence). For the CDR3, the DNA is TGTGCCAGCAGCCAGGGACGCTCCAAAGGGGAGCTGTTTTTT. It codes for CASSQGRSKGELFF.

CDR3 in amino acids: CASSGPGGNEQYF. The CDR3 DNA reads as TGTGCCAGCAGTGGCCCAGGGGGGAACGAGCAGTACTTC. The chain combines TRBV2 with TRBJ2-7; D might be TRBD1 (7 bases). Deletions cut 4 bases from V and 5 bases from J, with 12 bases between. There are 13 residues in the CDR3. Germline V gene data show CDR1 as SNHLY and CDR2 as FYNNEI.

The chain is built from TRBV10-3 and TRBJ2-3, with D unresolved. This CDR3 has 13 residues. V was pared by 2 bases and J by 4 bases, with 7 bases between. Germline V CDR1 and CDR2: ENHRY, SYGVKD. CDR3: CAISESWPDTQYF. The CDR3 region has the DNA TGTGCCATCAGTGAGAGTTGGCCAGATACGCAGTATTTT.

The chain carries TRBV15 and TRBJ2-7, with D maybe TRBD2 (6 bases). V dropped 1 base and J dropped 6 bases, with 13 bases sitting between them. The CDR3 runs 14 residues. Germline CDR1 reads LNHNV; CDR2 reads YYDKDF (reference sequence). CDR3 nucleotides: TGTGCCACCAGCAGAGGGAGGGTCCCCACCGAGCAGTACTTC. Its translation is CATSRGRVPTEQYF.

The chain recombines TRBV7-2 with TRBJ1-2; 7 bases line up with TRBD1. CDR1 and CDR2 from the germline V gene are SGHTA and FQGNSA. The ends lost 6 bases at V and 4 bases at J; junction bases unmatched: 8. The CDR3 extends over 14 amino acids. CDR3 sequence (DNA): TGTGCCAGCAGTTCTCAGGGGGGAGGCTATGGCTACACCTTC. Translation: CASSSQGGGYGYTF.

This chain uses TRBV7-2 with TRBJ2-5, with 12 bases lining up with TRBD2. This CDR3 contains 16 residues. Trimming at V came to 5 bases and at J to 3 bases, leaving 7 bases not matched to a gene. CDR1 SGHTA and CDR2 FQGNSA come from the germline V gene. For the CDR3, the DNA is TGTGCCAGCAGCCCTCGACCTAGCGGGAGGGAAGAGACCCAGTACTTC. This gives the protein CASSPRPSGREETQYF.